This is a list of T cell receptor beta chains from one sample in a study of early T cells in non-severe SARS-CoV-2 infection. TCRdb re-analysed the 5' RACE reads in MiXCR, keeping a single row per CDR3 protein. The table records 97,000 or so distinct CDR3 sequences, 9.5% to 11% of them present only once. This specimen was whole blood, taken at baseline. These TCRs come from an adult who was a healthcare worker with PCR-confirmed SARS-CoV-2 infection or an uninfected control (not recorded which). Both conserved end residues are part of each CDR3. Fields, in order: clone size, V gene, J gene, D gene, CDR3 protein, CDR3 DNA. D genes are given only for firm matches. The size field is filled for only some rows; it gives once, few, many or a size class.

clone size: few
V gene: TRBV20-1
J gene: TRBJ1-4
D gene: TRBD1
CDR3 protein: CSAAEGQGNKKLFF
CDR3 DNA: TGCAGTGCTGCCGAGGGACAGGGGAATAAAAAACTGTTTTTT

clone size: few
V gene: TRBV5-4
J gene: TRBJ1-2
D gene: TRBD1
CDR3 protein: CASSYMGQNSDYTF
CDR3 DNA: TGTGCCAGCAGCTACATGGGACAGAACTCCGACTACACCTTC

clone size: few
V gene: TRBV6-6
J gene: TRBJ1-6
D gene: -
CDR3 protein: CASSYWAGRNNSPLHF
CDR3 DNA: TGTGCCAGCAGTTACTGGGCAGGGAGGAATAATTCACCCCTCCACTTT

clone size: -
V gene: TRBV29-1
J gene: TRBJ1-2
D gene: TRBD1
CDR3 protein: CSARDSQIYGYTF
CDR3 DNA: TGCAGCGCTAGGGACAGCCAGATCTATGGCTACACCTTC

clone size: -
V gene: TRBV6-5
J gene: TRBJ2-2
D gene: -
CDR3 protein: CASRRGPNTGELFF
CDR3 DNA: TGTGCCAGCAGGAGGGGACCGAACACCGGAGAGCTGTTTTTT

clone size: -
V gene: TRBV2
J gene: TRBJ2-3
D gene: -
CDR3 protein: CASLWGEDTQYF
CDR3 DNA: TGTGCCAGCTTATGGGGGGAGGATACGCAGTATTTT

clone size: few
V gene: TRBV5-1
J gene: TRBJ2-6
D gene: TRBD1
CDR3 protein: CASRRDSWRSGANVLTF
CDR3 DNA: TGCGCCAGCAGACGGGACAGCTGGCGCTCTGGGGCCAACGTCCTGACTTTC

clone size: -
V gene: TRBV30
J gene: TRBJ1-6
D gene: -
CDR3 protein: CAWTETGQPNSPLHF
CDR3 DNA: TGTGCCTGGACCGAAACCGGACAGCCCAATTCACCCCTCCACTTT

clone size: -
V gene: TRBV29-1
J gene: TRBJ1-4
D gene: TRBD1
CDR3 protein: CSVAGTGVLGEKLFF
CDR3 DNA: TGCAGCGTAGCTGGGACAGGGGTTTTGGGGGAAAAACTGTTTTTT

clone size: -
V gene: TRBV5-8
J gene: TRBJ1-2
D gene: -
CDR3 protein: CASSFRQAGDTF
CDR3 DNA: TGTGCCAGCAGCTTCCGCCAGGCTGGCGACACCTTC

clone size: few
V gene: TRBV30
J gene: TRBJ2-5
D gene: -
CDR3 protein: CAWSPQGKTQYF
CDR3 DNA: TGTGCCTGGAGTCCCCAGGGAAAGACCCAGTACTTC

clone size: -
V gene: TRBV24-1
J gene: TRBJ2-3
D gene: TRBD1
CDR3 protein: CATSDRQGEITDTQYF
CDR3 DNA: TGTGCCACCAGTGACCGACAGGGGGAAATCACAGATACGCAGTATTTT

clone size: few
V gene: TRBV30
J gene: TRBJ1-1
D gene: -
CDR3 protein: CAWTRDSNTEAFF
CDR3 DNA: TGTGCCTGGACCCGGGACTCGAACACTGAAGCTTTCTTT

clone size: -
V gene: TRBV27
J gene: TRBJ1-6
D gene: -
CDR3 protein: CASSPGRNNSPLHF
CDR3 DNA: TGTGCCAGCAGTCCCGGACGAAATAATTCACCCCTCCACTTT

clone size: -
V gene: TRBV7-9
J gene: TRBJ2-3
D gene: -
CDR3 protein: CASSLVSGGRTDTQYF
CDR3 DNA: TGTGCCAGCAGCTTAGTTTCGGGGGGCCGCACAGATACGCAGTATTTT

clone size: many
V gene: TRBV3-1
J gene: TRBJ2-3
D gene: TRBD1
CDR3 protein: CATMGQGILRGPDTQYF
CDR3 DNA: TGTGCCACCATGGGACAGGGAATTTTAAGGGGGCCAGATACGCAGTATTTT

clone size: few
V gene: TRBV29-1
J gene: TRBJ2-1
D gene: TRBD2
CDR3 protein: CSVMTSGGPNEQFF
CDR3 DNA: TGCAGCGTCATGACTAGCGGGGGACCTAATGAGCAGTTCTTC

clone size: few
V gene: TRBV27
J gene: TRBJ2-1
D gene: TRBD1
CDR3 protein: CASSPRGFGSYNEQFF
CDR3 DNA: TGTGCCAGCAGTCCCAGGGGGTTTGGCTCCTACAATGAGCAGTTCTTC

clone size: many
V gene: TRBV6-1
J gene: TRBJ2-1
D gene: TRBD1
CDR3 protein: CASSEINGQGAGEQFF
CDR3 DNA: TGTGCCAGCAGTGAAATAAACGGACAGGGGGCGGGTGAGCAGTTCTTC

clone size: few
V gene: TRBV7-2
J gene: TRBJ2-1
D gene: TRBD1
CDR3 protein: CASSLMLGGYNEQFF
CDR3 DNA: TGTGCCAGCAGCTTAATGTTAGGGGGCTATAATGAGCAGTTCTTC

clone size: many
V gene: TRBV6-1
J gene: TRBJ2-7
D gene: -
CDR3 protein: CAVIDRLTYEQYF
CDR3 DNA: TGTGCCGTGATAGACAGGTTAACCTACGAGCAGTACTTC

clone size: few
V gene: TRBV12-3/TRBV12-4
J gene: TRBJ2-3
D gene: -
CDR3 protein: CASSLPSRGAQYF
CDR3 DNA: TGTGCCAGCAGTCTTCCTAGCCGGGGAGCGCAGTATTTT

clone size: -
V gene: TRBV7-2
J gene: TRBJ1-4
D gene: -
CDR3 protein: CASSPNGGQENEKLFF
CDR3 DNA: TGTGCCAGCAGCCCGAACGGGGGGCAGGAGAATGAAAAACTGTTTTTT

clone size: many
V gene: TRBV9
J gene: TRBJ2-2
D gene: -
CDR3 protein: CASGRGPDTGELFF
CDR3 DNA: TGTGCCAGCGGTCGTGGACCGGACACCGGGGAGCTGTTTTTT

clone size: few
V gene: TRBV20-1
J gene: TRBJ2-6
D gene: -
CDR3 protein: CSARVKGTGANVLTF
CDR3 DNA: TGCAGTGCTAGAGTGAAGGGAACTGGGGCCAACGTCCTGACTTTC